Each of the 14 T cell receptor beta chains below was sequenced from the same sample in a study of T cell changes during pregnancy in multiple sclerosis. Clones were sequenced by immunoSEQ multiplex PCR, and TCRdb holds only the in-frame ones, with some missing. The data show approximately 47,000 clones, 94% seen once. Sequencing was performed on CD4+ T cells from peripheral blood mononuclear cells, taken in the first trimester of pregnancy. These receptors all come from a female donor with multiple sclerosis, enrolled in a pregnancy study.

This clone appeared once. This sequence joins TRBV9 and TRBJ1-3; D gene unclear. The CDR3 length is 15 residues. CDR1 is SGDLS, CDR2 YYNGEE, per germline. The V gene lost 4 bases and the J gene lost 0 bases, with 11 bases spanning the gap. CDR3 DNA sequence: TGTGCCAGCAGCCTGAGACACCACTCTGGAAACACCATATATTTT. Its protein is CASSLRHHSGNTIYF.

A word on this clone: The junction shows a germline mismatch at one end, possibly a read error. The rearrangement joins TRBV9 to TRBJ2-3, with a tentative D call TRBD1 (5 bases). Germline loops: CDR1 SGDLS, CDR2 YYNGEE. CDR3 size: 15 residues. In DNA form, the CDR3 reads TGTGCCAGCAGCGTAGTAGCTACAAACACAGGTACGCAGTATTTT. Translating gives CASSVVATNTGTQYF.

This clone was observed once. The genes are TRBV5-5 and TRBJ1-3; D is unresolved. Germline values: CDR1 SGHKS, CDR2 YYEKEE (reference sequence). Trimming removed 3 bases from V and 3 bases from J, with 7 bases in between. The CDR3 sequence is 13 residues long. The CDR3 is CASSSRGGNTIYF. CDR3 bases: TGTGCCAGCAGCTCTAGAGGTGGAAACACCATATATTTT.

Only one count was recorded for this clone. CDR3 residues: CASSYPSQNSGEQYF. The DNA of the CDR3 is TGTGCCAGCAGTTATCCTTCTCAGAATTCGGGCGAGCAGTACTTC. This chain uses TRBV6-6 with TRBJ2-7; D is unclear. V shed 3 bases and J shed 6 bases, with 18 bases lying between them. This CDR3 contains 15 residues. The germline gives CDR1 MNHNY, CDR2 SVGAGI (reference sequence).

CDR3 amino acids: CASSELTGGVQYF. The CDR3 DNA follows: TGTGCCAGCAGTGAACTAACAGGTGGCGTTCAGTACTTC. The chain uses TRBV2 and TRBJ2-4; TRBD1 might be the D (5 bases). The CDR3 extends over 13 amino acids. Germline CDR1 and CDR2: SNHLY and FYNNEI. The ends were cut back, 2 bases at V and 11 bases at J, with 13 bases in the middle.

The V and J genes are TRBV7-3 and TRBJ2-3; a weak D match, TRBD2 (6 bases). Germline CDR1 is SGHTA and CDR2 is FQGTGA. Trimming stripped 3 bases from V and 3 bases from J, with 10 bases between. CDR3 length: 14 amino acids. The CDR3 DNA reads TGTGCCAGCAGCTTCGGGCGGGGTACAGATACGCAGTATTTT. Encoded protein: CASSFGRGTDTQYF.

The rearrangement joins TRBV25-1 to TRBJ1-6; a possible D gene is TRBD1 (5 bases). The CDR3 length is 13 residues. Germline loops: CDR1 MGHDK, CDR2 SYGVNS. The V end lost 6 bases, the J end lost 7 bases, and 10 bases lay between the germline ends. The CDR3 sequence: CASRTVENSPLHF. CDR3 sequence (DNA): TGTGCCAGCAGGACAGTTGAGAATTCACCCCTCCACTTT.

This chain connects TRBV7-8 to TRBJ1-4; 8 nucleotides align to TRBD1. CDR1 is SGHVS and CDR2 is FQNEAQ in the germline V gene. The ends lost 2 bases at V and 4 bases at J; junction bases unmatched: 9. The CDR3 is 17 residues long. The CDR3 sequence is CASSLRTGRTLNEKLFF. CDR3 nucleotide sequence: TGTGCCAGCAGCTTAAGGACAGGGCGTACCCTTAATGAAAAACTGTTTTTT.

The CDR3 protein is CASSREGASNEKLFF. CDR3 in DNA: TGCGCCAGCAGCCGAGAAGGGGCCTCTAATGAAAAACTGTTTTTT. The V call is TRBV4-1, the J call TRBJ1-4; the D gene is possibly TRBD1 (5 bases). Per the germline V gene, CDR1 is MGHRA and CDR2 is YSYEKL. The CDR3 totals 15 residues. The V and J ends lost 4 bases and 3 bases respectively, with 12 bases between them.

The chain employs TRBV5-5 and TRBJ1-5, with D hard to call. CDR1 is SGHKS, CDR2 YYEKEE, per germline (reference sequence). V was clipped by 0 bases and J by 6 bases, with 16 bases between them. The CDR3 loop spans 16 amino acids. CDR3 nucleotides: TGTGCCAGCAGCTTGGCCGATCAGAGGTTTGGTCAGCCCCAGCATTTT. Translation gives CASSLADQRFGQPQHF.

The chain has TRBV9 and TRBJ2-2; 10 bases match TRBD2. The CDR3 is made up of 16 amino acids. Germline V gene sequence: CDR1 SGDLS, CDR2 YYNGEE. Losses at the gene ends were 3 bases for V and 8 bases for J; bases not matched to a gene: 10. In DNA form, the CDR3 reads TGTGCCAGCAGCGCCAGCGGGGGGGCAGGAGTTGGGGAGCTGTTTTTT. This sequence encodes CASSASGGAGVGELFF.

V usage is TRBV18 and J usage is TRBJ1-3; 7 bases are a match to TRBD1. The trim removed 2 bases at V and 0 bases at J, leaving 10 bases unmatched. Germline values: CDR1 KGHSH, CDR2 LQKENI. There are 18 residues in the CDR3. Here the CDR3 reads CASSPGSSGTVSGNTIYF. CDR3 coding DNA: TGTGCCAGCTCACCAGGATCATCCGGGACAGTCTCTGGAAACACCATATATTTT.

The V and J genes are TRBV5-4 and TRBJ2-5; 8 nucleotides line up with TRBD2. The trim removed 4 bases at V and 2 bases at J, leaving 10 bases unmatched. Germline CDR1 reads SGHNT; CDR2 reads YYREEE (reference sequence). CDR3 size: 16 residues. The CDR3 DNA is TGTGCCAGCAGCCGAGGACGGGGGGGCCAACAAGAGACCCAGTACTTC. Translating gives CASSRGRGGQQETQYF.

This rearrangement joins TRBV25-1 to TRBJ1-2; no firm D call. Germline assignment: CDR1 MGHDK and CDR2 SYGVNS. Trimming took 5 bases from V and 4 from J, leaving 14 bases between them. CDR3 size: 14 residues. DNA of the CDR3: TGTGCCAGCAGTTCACACGGAGGATTCTATGGCTACACCTTC. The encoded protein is CASSSHGGFYGYTF.